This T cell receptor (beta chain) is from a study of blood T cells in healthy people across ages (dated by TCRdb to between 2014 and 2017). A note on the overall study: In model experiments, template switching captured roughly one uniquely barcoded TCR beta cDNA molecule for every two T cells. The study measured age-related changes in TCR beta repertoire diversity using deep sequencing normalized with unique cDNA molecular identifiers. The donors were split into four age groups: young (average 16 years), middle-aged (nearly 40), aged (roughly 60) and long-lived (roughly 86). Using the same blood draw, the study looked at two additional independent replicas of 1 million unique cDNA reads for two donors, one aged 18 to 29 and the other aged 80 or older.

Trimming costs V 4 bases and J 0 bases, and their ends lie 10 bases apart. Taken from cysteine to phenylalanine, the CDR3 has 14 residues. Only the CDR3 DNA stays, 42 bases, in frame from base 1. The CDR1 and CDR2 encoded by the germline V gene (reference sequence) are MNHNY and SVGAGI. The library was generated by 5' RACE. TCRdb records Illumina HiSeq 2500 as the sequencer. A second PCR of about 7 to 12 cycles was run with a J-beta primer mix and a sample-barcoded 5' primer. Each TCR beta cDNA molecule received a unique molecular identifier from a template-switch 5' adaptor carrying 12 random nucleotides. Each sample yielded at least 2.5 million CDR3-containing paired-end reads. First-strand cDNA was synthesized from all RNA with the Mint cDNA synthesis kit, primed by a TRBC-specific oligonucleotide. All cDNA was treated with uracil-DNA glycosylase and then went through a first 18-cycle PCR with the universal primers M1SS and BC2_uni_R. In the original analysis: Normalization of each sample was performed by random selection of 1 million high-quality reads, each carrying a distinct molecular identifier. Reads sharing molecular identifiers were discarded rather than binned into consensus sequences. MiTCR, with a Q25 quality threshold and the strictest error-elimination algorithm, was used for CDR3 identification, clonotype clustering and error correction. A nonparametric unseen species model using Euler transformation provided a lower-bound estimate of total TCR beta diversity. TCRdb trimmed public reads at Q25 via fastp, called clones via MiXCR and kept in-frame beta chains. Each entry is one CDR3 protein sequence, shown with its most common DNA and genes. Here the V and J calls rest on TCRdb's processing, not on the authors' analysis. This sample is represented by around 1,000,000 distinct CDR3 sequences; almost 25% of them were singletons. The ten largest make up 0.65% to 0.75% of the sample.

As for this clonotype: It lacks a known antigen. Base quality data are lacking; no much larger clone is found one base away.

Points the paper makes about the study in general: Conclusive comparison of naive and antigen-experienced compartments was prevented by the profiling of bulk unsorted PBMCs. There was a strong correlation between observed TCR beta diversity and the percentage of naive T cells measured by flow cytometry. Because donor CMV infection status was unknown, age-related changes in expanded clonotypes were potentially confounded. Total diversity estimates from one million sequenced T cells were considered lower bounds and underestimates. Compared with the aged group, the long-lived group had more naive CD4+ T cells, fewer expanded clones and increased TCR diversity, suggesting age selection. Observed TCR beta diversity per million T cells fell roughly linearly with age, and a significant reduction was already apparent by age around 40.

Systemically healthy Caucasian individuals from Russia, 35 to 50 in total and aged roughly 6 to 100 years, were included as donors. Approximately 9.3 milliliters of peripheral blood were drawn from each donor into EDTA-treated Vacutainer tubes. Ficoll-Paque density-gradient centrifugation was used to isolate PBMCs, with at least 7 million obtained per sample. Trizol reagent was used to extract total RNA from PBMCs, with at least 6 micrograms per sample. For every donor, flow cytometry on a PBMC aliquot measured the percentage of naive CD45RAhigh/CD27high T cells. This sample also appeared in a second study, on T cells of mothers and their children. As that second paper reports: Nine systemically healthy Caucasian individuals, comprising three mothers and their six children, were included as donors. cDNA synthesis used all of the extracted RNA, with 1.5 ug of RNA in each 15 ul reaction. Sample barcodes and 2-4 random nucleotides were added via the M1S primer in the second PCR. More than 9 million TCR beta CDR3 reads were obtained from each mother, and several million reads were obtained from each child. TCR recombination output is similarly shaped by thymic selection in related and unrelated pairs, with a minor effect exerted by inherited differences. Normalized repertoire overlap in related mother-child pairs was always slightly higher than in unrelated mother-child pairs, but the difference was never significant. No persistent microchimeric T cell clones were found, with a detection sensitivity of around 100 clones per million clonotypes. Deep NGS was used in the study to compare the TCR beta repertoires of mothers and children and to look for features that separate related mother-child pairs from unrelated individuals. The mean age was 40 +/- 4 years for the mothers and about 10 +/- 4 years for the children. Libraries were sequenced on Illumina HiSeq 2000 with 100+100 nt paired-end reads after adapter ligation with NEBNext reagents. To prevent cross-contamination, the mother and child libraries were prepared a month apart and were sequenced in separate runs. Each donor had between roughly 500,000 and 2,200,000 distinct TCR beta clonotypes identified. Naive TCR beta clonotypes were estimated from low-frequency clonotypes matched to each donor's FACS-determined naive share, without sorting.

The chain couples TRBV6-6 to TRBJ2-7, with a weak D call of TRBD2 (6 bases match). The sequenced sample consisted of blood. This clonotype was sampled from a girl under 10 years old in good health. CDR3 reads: CASSWDSSSYEQYF. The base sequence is TGTGCCAGCAGTTGGGACTCTAGCTCCTACGAGCAGTACTTC.